Listed here are 29 T cell receptor beta chains from one sample, sequenced in a study of blood T cell repertoires in COVID-19. TCRdb's copy holds only in-frame clones and misses some; the assay was immunoSEQ multiplex PCR. This sample has roughly 230,000 clones, with about 85% found just once. The sequenced sample consisted of PBMCs or T cells enriched from blood (not recorded which). These receptors were collected from a woman aged 50 to 60 who had been exposed to COVID-19.

This chain links TRBV7-9 with TRBJ2-3; 16 bases agree with TRBD2. The CDR3 runs to 18 residues. The germline V gene encodes CDR1 SEHNR and CDR2 FQNEAQ (reference sequence). Losses at the gene ends were 5 bases for V and 0 bases for J; bases not matched to a gene: 5. CDR3 nucleotides: TGTGCCAGCAGCCAAGGGACTAGCGGGGGGGTAAGCACAGATACGCAGTATTTT. Its translation is CASSQGTSGGVSTDTQYF.

The rearrangement joins TRBV9 to TRBJ2-2; D unclear. In germline, CDR1 is SGDLS, CDR2 YYNGEE. V lost 0 bases, J lost 4 bases, and 16 bases lay in between. CDR3 length equals 17 residues. The CDR3 region has the DNA TGTGCCAGCAGCGTAGGCCCACGGGTGAGAAGCACCGGGGAGCTGTTTTTT. Its translation: CASSVGPRVRSTGELFF. Full variable domain (remainder filled in from reference TRBV9 and TRBJ2-2): DSGVTQTPKHLITATGQRVTLRCSPRSGDLSVYWYQQSLDQGLQFLIQYYNGEERAKGNILERFSAQQFPDLHSELNLSSLELGDSALYFCASSVGPRVRSTGELFFGEGSRLTVL.

The sample holds one count of this clone. The chain has TRBV12-3 or TRBV12-4 and TRBJ1-1; 10 nucleotides align to TRBD1. This CDR3 has 12 amino acids. V trimming: 6 bases; J trimming: 10 bases; junction bases outside the gene matches: 5. CDR3 loop: CASSPRTGGAFF. The CDR3 DNA is TGTGCCAGCAGCCCCCGGACAGGGGGAGCTTTCTTT.

The CDR3 region is CATSREAGVFYGYTF. The CDR3 nucleotides read TGTGCCACCAGCAGAGAGGCAGGGGTATTTTATGGCTACACCTTC. The gene calls are TRBV15 and TRBJ1-2; tentatively, D is TRBD1 (6 bases). Deletions cut 0 bases from V and 5 bases from J, with 13 bases between. This CDR3 has 15 amino acids. The germline CDR1 and CDR2 sequences are LNHNV and YYDKDF (reference sequence).

The genes are TRBV10-3 and TRBJ2-3, with D perhaps matching TRBD1 (7 bases). Deletions cut 6 bases from V and 4 bases from J, with 23 bases between. Per germline, CDR1 ENHRY and CDR2 SYGVKD. The CDR3 runs 17 residues. This CDR3 reads CAIRGGMRGPGADTQYF. The CDR3 DNA sequence: TGTGCCATCAGGGGAGGAATGAGGGGGCCTGGAGCAGATACGCAGTATTTT.

This sequence joins TRBV12-3 or TRBV12-4 and TRBJ2-2; D gene ambiguous. CDR3 length: 13 residues. Between the trimmed V and J ends, which lost 0 bases and 5 bases, there was a span of 4 bases. The CDR3 loop reads CASSLALTGELFF. CDR3 DNA: TGTGCCAGCAGTTTAGCGCTAACCGGGGAGCTGTTTTTT.

The J gene is TRBJ1-4, the V gene TRBV29-1, with TRBD1 matching 9 bases. The germline V gene encodes CDR1 SQVTM and CDR2 ANQGSEA. The CDR3 extends over 14 amino acids. After removal of 3 bases from V and 7 bases from J, the junction contained 6 bases not matched to a gene. DNA of the CDR3: TGCAGCGTTGACTTAGGACAGGGGAGTGAAAAACTGTTTTTT. It yields the protein CSVDLGQGSEKLFF.

This chain connects TRBV4-1 to TRBJ1-4; no clear D gene. Trimming pared 2 bases from V and 3 bases from J, leaving 13 bases between. Per the germline V gene, CDR1 is MGHRA and CDR2 is YSYEKL. The length of the CDR3 is 16 residues. The CDR3 here is CASSQLRKRSNEKLFF. In DNA form, the CDR3 reads TGCGCCAGCAGCCAACTTAGAAAGAGGTCTAATGAAAAACTGTTTTTT.

Remarks on this clone: This sample also contains other DNA sequences that code for the same CDR3. J is TRBJ1-1 and V is TRBV5-1, with TRBD1 as a possible D gene (5 bases). The ends were cut back, 1 base at V and 1 base at J, with 8 bases in the middle. The CDR3 is made up of 14 amino acids. CDR1 and CDR2 (germline): SGHRS, YFSETQ. The CDR3 nucleotides read TGCGCCAGCAGCTTGTCAGGGAAGAACACTGAAGCTTTCTTT. As protein: CASSLSGKNTEAFF.

The chain recombines TRBV27 with TRBJ2-1; TRBD2 is a possible D gene (5 bases). V lost 2 bases and J lost 6, with 8 bases in between. Germline CDR1 MNHEY, CDR2 SMNVEV (reference sequence). The CDR3 consists of 13 residues. CDR3 nucleotides: TGTGCCAGCAGTTTACCCGGGGTCAATGAGCAGTTCTTC. As protein: CASSLPGVNEQFF.

The rearrangement joins TRBV7-9 to TRBJ1-2, with TRBD1 matching 9 bases. This CDR3 has 13 amino acids. After removal of 4 bases from V and 8 bases from J, the junction contained 5 bases not matched to a gene. CDR1 and CDR2 (germline): SEHNR, FQNEAQ (reference sequence). The CDR3 loop reads CASSSYRGQGYTF. CDR3 DNA sequence: TGTGCCAGCAGCTCCTACAGGGGGCAAGGCTACACCTTC.

The J gene is TRBJ1-1, the V gene TRBV6-5, with 7 bases matching TRBD1. The CDR3 covers 11 residues. Germline V CDR1 and CDR2: MNHEY, SVGAGI. V shed 6 bases, J shed 7 bases, and the junction held 2 bases outside the gene matches. The CDR3 sequence: CASRRQGEAFF. CDR3 bases: TGTGCCAGCAGAAGACAGGGTGAAGCTTTCTTT.

This sequence joins TRBV10-2 and TRBJ1-2, with TRBD1 matching over 9 bases. CDR1 and CDR2 (germline): WSHSY, SAAADI. With 6 bases clipped from V and 4 bases from J, the junction kept 6 bases outside the gene matches. The CDR3 runs 14 residues. CDR3 sequence: CASSGGQGTYGYTF. CDR3 DNA: TGCGCCAGCAGCGGGGGACAGGGTACCTATGGCTACACCTTC.

CDR3 sequence: CASSLIPERGYTF. The CDR3 nucleotides are TGTGCCAGCAGTTTAATACCCGAGAGGGGCTACACCTTC. The V and J genes are TRBV12-3 or TRBV12-4 and TRBJ1-2; D gene uncertain. Trimming cost V 2 bases and J 8 bases, with 12 bases left between them. This CDR3 has 13 amino acids.

CDR3 protein: CASSAQIFSGNTIYF. CDR3 sequence (DNA): TGTGCCAGCAGTGCCCAGATATTCTCTGGAAACACCATATATTTT. V is TRBV2 and J is TRBJ1-3; D ambiguous. The CDR3 consists of 15 residues. The V gene's germline CDR1 is SNHLY and CDR2 FYNNEI. Trimming stripped 4 bases from V and 0 bases from J, with 10 bases between.

This chain joins TRBV7-2 and TRBJ2-3; 9 bases are shared with TRBD2. J was trimmed by 4 bases and V by 1 base; bases with no gene match: 12. The germline V gene encodes CDR1 SGHTA and CDR2 FQGNSA. This CDR3 has 18 residues. CDR3 sequence reads: CASSLGPASGGLADTQYF. CDR3 nucleotides: TGTGCCAGCAGCTTAGGTCCCGCCAGCGGGGGGCTCGCAGATACGCAGTATTTT.

This clone was recorded once. The V call is TRBV11-2, the J call TRBJ1-1; D gene unclear. The germline V and J ends were trimmed by 5 bases and 0 bases, with 13 bases remaining between them. The CDR3 totals 15 residues. The germline V gene has CDR1 SGHAT and CDR2 FQNNGV. In DNA, the CDR3 is TGTGCCAGCAGCCGCGGAGGACGGCTGAACACTGAAGCTTTCTTT. It is translated as CASSRGGRLNTEAFF.

CDR3 residues: CASSLSGHNYGYTF. CDR3 coding DNA: TGCGCCAGCAGCTTATCGGGACACAACTATGGCTACACCTTC. The chain recombines TRBV5-1 with TRBJ1-2, with D possibly matching TRBD1 (6 bases). Looked up from germline, CDR1 is SGHRS and CDR2 is YFSETQ. The CDR3 totals 14 residues. V was cut by 2 bases and J by 2 bases, with 10 bases left in between.

The chain recombines TRBV7-9 with TRBJ1-5; the D gene is possibly TRBD1 (5 bases). Germline CDR1 reads SEHNR; CDR2 reads FQNEAQ (reference sequence). Trimming took 1 base from V and 4 from J, leaving 8 bases between them. The CDR3 is 14 amino acids. Written as DNA, the CDR3 is TGTGCCAGCAGCTTAGGACAGATTAATCAGCCCCAGCATTTT. Its protein is CASSLGQINQPQHF. Variable domain in full (rest from reference TRBV7-9 and TRBJ1-5): DTGVSQNPRHKITKRGQNVTFRCDPISEHNRLYWYRQTLGQGPEFLTYFQNEAQLEKSRLLSDRFSAERPKGSFSTLEIQRTEQGDSAMYLCASSLGQINQPQHFGDGTRLSIL.

The chain couples TRBV27 to TRBJ1-6; 8 bases line up with TRBD1. Germline loops: CDR1 MNHEY, CDR2 SMNVEV (reference sequence). The ends lost 4 bases at V and 5 bases at J; junction bases unmatched: 4. This CDR3 spans 15 amino acids. CDR3 residues: CASSSQGVNNSPLHF. CDR3 nucleotides: TGTGCCAGCAGTTCACAGGGGGTTAATAATTCACCCCTCCACTTT.

This clone showed up just a few times. The chain uses TRBV5-1 and TRBJ2-3; D gene ambiguous. Between the trimmed V and J ends, which lost 0 bases and 12 bases, there was a span of 23 bases. The length of the CDR3 is 16 residues. Per germline, CDR1 SGHRS and CDR2 YFSETQ. This CDR3 reads CASSLASDFSTKRQYF. CDR3 DNA: TGCGCCAGCAGCTTGGCCAGTGACTTTTCCACAAAAAGACAGTATTTT. Looking up the rest from reference TRBV5-1 and TRBJ2-3 gives the full variable domain: KAGVTQTPRYLIKTRGQQVTLSCSPISGHRSVSWYQQTPGQGLQFLFEYFSETQRNKGNFPGRFSGRQFSNSRSEMNVSTLELGDSALYLCASSLASDFSTKRQYFGPGTRLTVL.

The J gene is TRBJ1-2, the V gene TRBV28; a weak D match, TRBD1 (5 bases). Trimming pared 10 bases from V and 1 base from J, leaving 16 bases between. Germline V lookup: CDR1 MDHEN, CDR2 SYDVKM. This CDR3 has 14 residues. This CDR3 is CATTGGGGNYGYTF. In DNA, the CDR3 is TGTGCCACCACCGGGGGGGGAGGTAACTATGGCTACACCTTC.

This clone was seen a single time. The genes are TRBV1 and TRBJ1-1; TRBD1, the table's D call, was not compared with the DNA. TRBV1 is labeled a pseudogene. The CDR3 has 15 residues. The CDR3 region has the DNA TGCACCAGCAGTCCAGGGTCGCGCAAGAACACTGAAGCTTTCTTT. Translation gives CTSSPGSRKNTEAFF.

This chain connects TRBV7-8 to TRBJ1-1; a weak D match, TRBD1 (5 bases). Trimming removed 5 bases at V and 5 bases at J, with 12 bases between. Germline V gene lookup returns CDR1 SGHVS and CDR2 FQNEAQ. This CDR3 has 13 amino acids. The chain's CDR3 is CASSRQGGTEAFF. The CDR3 DNA follows: TGTGCCAGCAGCCGGCAGGGAGGGACTGAAGCTTTCTTT.

The chain recombines TRBV5-4 with TRBJ1-2; the D gene is possibly TRBD1 (5 bases). Trimming shortened V by 1 base and J by 5 bases, and 15 bases separated the two germline ends. The CDR3 contains 15 residues. CDR1 and CDR2 from the germline V gene are SGHNT and YYREEE (reference sequence). DNA for the CDR3: TGTGCCAGCAGCTTGCGGCAGGGAAAAGGGTATGGCTACACCTTC. It translates to CASSLRQGKGYGYTF. Variable domain in full (rest from reference TRBV5-4 and TRBJ1-2): ETGVTQSPTHLIKTRGQQVTLRCSSQSGHNTVSWYQQALGQGPQFIFQYYREEENGRGNFPPRFSGLQFPNYSSELNVNALELDDSALYLCASSLRQGKGYGYTFGSGTRLTVV.

The chain uses TRBV7-3 and TRBJ1-1; D uncertain. From germline, CDR1 is SGHTA and CDR2 FQGTGA. CDR3 length equals 13 residues. V lost 3 bases and J 4 bases, leaving 9 bases between the germline ends. The CDR3 region is CASSFGGSTEAFF. The CDR3 DNA follows: TGTGCCAGCAGCTTTGGAGGTAGCACTGAAGCTTTCTTT.

This chain connects TRBV5-1 to TRBJ1-2; D is perhaps TRBD1 (6 bases). V was cut by 4 bases and J by 3 bases, with 16 bases left in between. CDR1 is SGHRS and CDR2 is YFSETQ in the germline V gene. CDR3 length: 15 residues. The CDR3 DNA sequence: TGCGCCAGCAGCCCGTGGGCAGGGGACCACTATGGCTACACCTTC. Translation: CASSPWAGDHYGYTF.

The genes are TRBV10-3 and TRBJ2-5; 7 nucleotides match TRBD2. Germline-derived CDR1 and CDR2 are ENHRY and SYGVKD. This CDR3 has 14 residues. With V trimmed by 2 bases and J by 1 base, 1 base remained unmatched. CDR3 DNA sequence: TGTGCCATCAGTGAGCGGGGGGTCCAAGAGACCCAGTACTTC. Translation gives CAISERGVQETQYF.

The V and J genes are TRBV7-2 and TRBJ2-7; 9 bases line up with TRBD1. CDR1 SGHTA and CDR2 FQGNSA come from the germline V gene. The CDR3 is made up of 15 amino acids. With V trimmed by 6 bases and J by 5 bases, 11 bases remained unmatched. The CDR3 DNA reads as TGTGCCAGCAGTTTCAAATCCGGGACAGGGAACGAGCAGTACTTC. Its translation is CASSFKSGTGNEQYF.